Below are 17 T cell receptor beta chains sequenced from a single sample in a study of response to subunit inactivated influenza vaccine. From the RT-PCR reads, TCRdb called clonotypes with MiXCR, one entry per CDR3 protein. Of roughly 160,000 distinct CDR3 sequences in the sample, 9.5% to 12% were seen once. The sequenced sample was CD8+ T cells sorted from PBMCs, obtained roughly 24 months after vaccination. All receptors derive from a man aged 45 to 70 who received an inactivated influenza vaccine.

The V gene is TRBV28, the J gene TRBJ2-1; 7 bases line up with TRBD1. The trim removed 6 bases at V and 10 bases at J, leaving 12 bases unmatched. This CDR3 has 14 residues. Germline lookup yields CDR1 MDHEN and CDR2 SYDVKM. This chain's CDR3 is CASSRLGTVHEQFF. The CDR3 DNA sequence: TGTGCCAGCAGCCGGCTCGGGACAGTACACGAGCAGTTCTTC.

The chain links TRBV4-1 to TRBJ2-7; 7 bases line up with TRBD2. CDR1 is MGHRA and CDR2 is YSYEKL in the germline V gene. The CDR3 contains 16 residues. J gave up 1 base and V 2 bases, and 8 bases lay outside the gene matches. This CDR3 reads CASSQITGGASYEQYF. The CDR3 DNA is TGCGCCAGCAGCCAAATAACGGGGGGAGCTTCCTACGAGCAGTACTTC.

This clonotype was seen more than once but under ten times. The CDR3 DNA is TGTGCCAGCAGCCTCAGTATTGGGACGCCCGTGAGGCTATTCTCTGGGGCCAACGTCCTGACTTTC. Protein sequence: CASSLSIGTPVRLFSGANVLTF. This sequence joins TRBV3-1 and TRBJ2-6; D is perhaps TRBD1 or TRBD2 (5 bases each). Germline CDR1 and CDR2: LGHDT and YNNKEL (reference sequence). V was cut by 4 bases and J by 0 bases, with 28 bases left in between. The length of the CDR3 is 22 residues. Using reference TRBV3-1 and TRBJ2-6 for the parts outside the CDR3, the full variable domain is DTAVSQTPKYLVTQMGNDKSIKCEQNLGHDTMYWYKQDSKKFLKIMFSYNNKELIINETVPNRFSPKSPDKAHLNLHINSLELGDSAVYFCASSLSIGTPVRLFSGANVLTFGAGSRLTVL.

Only a few counts were recorded for this clonotype. CDR3 in DNA: TGTGCCAGCAGCTTAGAGGGGCTGGGGTACAATGAGCAGTTCTTC. Amino acid sequence: CASSLEGLGYNEQFF. This chain connects TRBV7-2 to TRBJ2-1; D is perhaps TRBD1 (5 bases). Germline V gives CDR1 SGHTA, CDR2 FQGNSA. The CDR3 spans 15 residues. The V and J ends lost 1 base and 4 bases respectively, with 11 bases between them.

V gene TRBV20-1 combines with J gene TRBJ2-5, with 9 bases aligning to TRBD2. V lost 2 bases and J lost 5; bases outside the gene matches: 12. Germline assignment: CDR1 DFQATT and CDR2 SNEGSKA (reference sequence). The CDR3 extends over 16 amino acids. CDR3 loop: CSARSSGIASPETQYF. CDR3 nucleotide sequence: TGCAGTGCTAGATCTAGCGGGATTGCTAGCCCGGAGACCCAGTACTTC.

The chain joins TRBV11-1 to TRBJ2-2; D is tentatively TRBD1 or TRBD2 (5 bases each). Trimming cost V 8 bases and J 4 bases, with 11 bases left between them. CDR1 is SGHAT, CDR2 FQDESV, per germline (reference sequence). The CDR3 consists of 13 residues. The CDR3 protein is CASSRGSTGELFF. The CDR3 region has the DNA TGTGCCAGCTCGAGGGGTTCCACCGGGGAGCTGTTTTTT.

This clonotype was seen a handful of times. The chain employs TRBV27 and TRBJ2-1; a weak D match, TRBD2 (5 bases). Germline CDR1 and CDR2: MNHEY and SMNVEV (reference sequence). The CDR3 is made up of 15 amino acids. Trimming removed 5 bases from V and 0 bases from J, with 11 bases in between. The CDR3 sequence is CASSRLPSSYNEQFF. The CDR3 DNA is TGTGCCAGCAGTCGACTACCCAGCTCCTACAATGAGCAGTTCTTC.

V is TRBV20-1 and J is TRBJ1-2, with 7 bases fitting TRBD1. The germline gives CDR1 DFQATT, CDR2 SNEGSKA (reference sequence). The CDR3 sequence is 12 residues long. V lost 7 bases and J lost 4; bases outside the gene matches: 6. The CDR3 loop reads CSDDRVSYGYTF. CDR3 coding DNA: TGCAGTGACGACAGGGTCTCCTATGGCTACACCTTC.

This clonotype was seen only a few times. The V gene is TRBV6-1, the J gene TRBJ2-7; the D is unclear. This CDR3 contains 10 residues. The ends were cut back, 4 bases at V and 10 bases at J, with 8 bases in the middle. Germline-derived CDR1 and CDR2 are MNHNS and SASEGT. This chain's CDR3 is CASSAGTQYF. The DNA of the CDR3 is TGTGCCAGCAGTGCCGGTACTCAGTACTTC.

This clonotype was observed at least ten times. J is TRBJ2-1 and V is TRBV7-6; D could derive from TRBD1 or TRBD2 (6 bases each). The germline V gene has CDR1 SGHVS and CDR2 FNYEAQ. Deletions cut 1 base from V and 6 bases from J, with 16 bases between. This CDR3 has 16 amino acids. CDR3 in amino acids: CASSLGVGGPLNEQFF. CDR3 sequence (DNA): TGTGCCAGCAGCTTAGGGGTCGGGGGCCCTCTCAATGAGCAGTTCTTC.

The rearrangement links TRBV6-5 to TRBJ2-7; 7 bases are a match to TRBD1. Unmatched junction bases numbered 9, after V lost 2 bases and J lost 2 bases. CDR3 length: 16 residues. Germline CDR1 reads MNHEY; CDR2 reads SVGAGI. Here the CDR3 DNA reads TGTGCCAGCAGTTACAATCACAGGGGTCGGGCCTACGAGCAGTACTTC. It codes for CASSYNHRGRAYEQYF.

The table lists this clonotype with a few counts. This chain uses TRBV7-6 with TRBJ2-3; 11 bases match TRBD1. The CDR3 extends over 16 amino acids. J lost 11 bases, V lost 4 bases, and 14 bases had no gene match. In germline, CDR1 is SGHVS, CDR2 FNYEAQ. The CDR3 region is CASSSRRDRGVIWQYF. For the CDR3, the DNA is TGTGCCAGCAGCTCCCGCCGGGACAGGGGGGTGATTTGGCAGTATTTT. The full variable domain, with the rest looked up from reference TRBV7-6 and TRBJ2-3, is GAGVSQSPRYKVTKRGQDVALRCDPISGHVSLYWYRQALGQGPEFLTYFNYEAQQDKSGLPNDRFSAERPEGSISTLTIQRTEQRDSAMYRCASSSRRDRGVIWQYFGPGTRLTVL.

There are many counts of this clonotype. CDR3 sequence reads: CSERGYEQYF. DNA for the CDR3: TGCAGCGAACGGGGCTACGAGCAGTACTTC. V usage is TRBV29-1 and J usage is TRBJ2-7, with D possibly being TRBD2 (5 bases). The CDR3 length is 10 residues. V was clipped by 7 bases and J by 3 bases, with 7 bases between them. Germline-derived CDR1 and CDR2 are SQVTM and ANQGSEA.

This clonotype was found a few times. V gene TRBV30 combines with J gene TRBJ2-2, with a tentative D call TRBD2 (7 bases). V was clipped by 6 bases and J by 5 bases, with 16 bases between them. Germline values: CDR1 GTSNPN, CDR2 SVGIG (reference sequence). The CDR3 consists of 14 residues. Here the CDR3 reads CACATGGWTGELFF. As DNA, the CDR3 is TGTGCCTGTGCGACGGGGGGCTGGACCGGGGAGCTGTTTTTT.

In its sample, this clonotype was seen a few times. This chain links TRBV12-3 or TRBV12-4 with TRBJ2-2; D may be TRBD1 (6 bases). Trimming removed 5 bases from V and 4 bases from J, with 14 bases in between. The CDR3 is 15 amino acids. The CDR3 here is CASSQVDSSTGELFF. The CDR3 nucleotides are TGTGCCAGCAGTCAGGTGGACAGTTCCACCGGGGAGCTGTTTTTT.

J is TRBJ1-1 and V is TRBV18; D is unclear. Between the trimmed V and J ends, which lost 2 bases and 2 bases, there was a span of 9 bases. Germline CDR1 KGHSH, CDR2 LQKENI. CDR3 length: 14 amino acids. The CDR3 DNA is TGTGCCAGCTCACCAGAGTACGGAAACACTGAAGCTTTCTTT. Protein sequence: CASSPEYGNTEAFF.

This clonotype was seen a few times. This chain uses TRBV9 with TRBJ2-2; TRBD2 matches 9 bases. This CDR3 has 17 amino acids. V shed 0 bases, J shed 3 bases, and the junction held 6 bases outside the gene matches. Germline V gene data show CDR1 as SGDLS and CDR2 as YYNGEE. This CDR3 reads CASSVARGRADTGELFF. The CDR3 DNA reads TGTGCCAGCAGCGTAGCTCGCGGGAGGGCCGACACCGGGGAGCTGTTTTTT.